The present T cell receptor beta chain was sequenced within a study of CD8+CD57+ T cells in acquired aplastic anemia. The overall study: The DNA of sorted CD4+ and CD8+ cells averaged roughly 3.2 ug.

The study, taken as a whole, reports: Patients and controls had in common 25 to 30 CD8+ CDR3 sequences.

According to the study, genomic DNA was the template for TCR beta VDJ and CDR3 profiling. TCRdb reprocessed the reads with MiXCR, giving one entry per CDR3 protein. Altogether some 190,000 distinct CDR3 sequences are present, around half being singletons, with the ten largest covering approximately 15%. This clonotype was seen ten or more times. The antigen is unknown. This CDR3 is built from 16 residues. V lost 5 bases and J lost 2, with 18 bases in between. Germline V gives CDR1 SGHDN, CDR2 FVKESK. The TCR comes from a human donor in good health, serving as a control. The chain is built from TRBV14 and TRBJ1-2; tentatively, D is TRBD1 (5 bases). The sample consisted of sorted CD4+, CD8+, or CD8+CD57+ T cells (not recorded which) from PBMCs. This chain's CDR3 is CASSTRDWDGNYGYTF. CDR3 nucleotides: TGTGCCAGCAGCACTCGTGACTGGGACGGAAACTATGGCTACACCTTC. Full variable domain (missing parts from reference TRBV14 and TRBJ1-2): EAGVTQFPSHSVIEKGQTVTLRCDPISGHDNLYWYRRVMGKEIKFLLHFVKESKQDESGMPNNRFLAERTGGTYSTLKVQPAELEDSGVYFCASSTRDWDGNYGYTFGSGTRLTVV.